This T cell receptor (beta chain) appears in the sequencing data of a study of TIL therapy for anti-PD-1-resistant metastatic lung cancer. For the study at large: A few tumors were EGFR-mutant and two were ALK-rearranged. Median tumor mutation burden was about 1.5 mutations per megabase.

The time point here: pre-treatment sample, taken before nivolumab and TIL therapy. Tumor tissue came from excised metastases, mostly pleural nodules or supraclavicular lymph nodes. Tumor harvest preceded PD-1/PD-L1 blockade, followed by nivolumab treatment. The libraries were made with immunoSEQ v3. Sequencing depth was around 1.9 million read pairs for survey level, about 5-6 million for deep. Method: immunoSEQ multiplex PCR; TCRdb's copy keeps in-frame clones and lacks some. The sample carries more than 90,000 clones, about two thirds recorded once. The receptor was isolated from a person aged 25-85 years with non-small cell lung cancer. The sample here was tumor tissue, taken at baseline.

CDR3 coding DNA: TGTGCCAGCAGCCAAGCCCGGGGCGCGTGGGTAGAGCAGTACTTC. This encodes CASSQARGAWVEQYF. The genes are TRBV3-1 (or the pseudogene TRBV3-2) and TRBJ2-7; tentatively, D is TRBD1 or TRBD2 (5 bases each). V was shortened by 1 base and J by 7 bases, with 17 bases between the two germline ends. Germline CDR1 reads LGHDT; CDR2 reads YNNKEL (reference sequence). This CDR3 comprises 15 residues.